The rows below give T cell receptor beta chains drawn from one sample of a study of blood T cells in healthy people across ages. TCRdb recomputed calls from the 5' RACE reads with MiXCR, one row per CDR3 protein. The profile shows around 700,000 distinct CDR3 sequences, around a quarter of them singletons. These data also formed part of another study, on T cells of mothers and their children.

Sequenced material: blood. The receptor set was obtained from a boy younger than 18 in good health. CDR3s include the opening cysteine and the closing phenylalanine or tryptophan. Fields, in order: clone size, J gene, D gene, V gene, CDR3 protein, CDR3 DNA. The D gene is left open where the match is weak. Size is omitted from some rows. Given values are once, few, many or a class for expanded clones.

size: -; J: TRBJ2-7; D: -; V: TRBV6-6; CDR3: CASSGDNYEQYF; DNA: TGTGCCAGCTCGGGGGATAACTACGAGCAGTACTTC
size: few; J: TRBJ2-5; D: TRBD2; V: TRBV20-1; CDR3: CSARDLGGEAQYF; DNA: TGCAGTGCTAGAGATTTGGGGGGGGAGGCCCAGTACTTC
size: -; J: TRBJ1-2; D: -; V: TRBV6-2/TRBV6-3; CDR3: CASGYVAQSNGYTF; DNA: TGTGCCAGCGGTTACGTGGCGCAGTCCAATGGCTACACCTTC
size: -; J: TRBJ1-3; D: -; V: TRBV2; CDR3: CASSAAGPGNTIYF; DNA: TGTGCCAGCAGTGCCGCCGGGCCTGGAAACACCATATATTTT
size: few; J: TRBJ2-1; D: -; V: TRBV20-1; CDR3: CSASPGDEQFF; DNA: TGCAGTGCTAGCCCAGGGGATGAGCAGTTCTTC
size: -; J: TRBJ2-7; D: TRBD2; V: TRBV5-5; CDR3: CASSTGTSGRAYEQYF; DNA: TGTGCCAGCAGCACAGGGACTAGCGGGAGGGCTTACGAGCAGTACTTC
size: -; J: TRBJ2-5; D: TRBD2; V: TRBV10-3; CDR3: CAIRGGYQETQYF; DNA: TGTGCCATCAGGGGGGGGTACCAAGAGACCCAGTACTTC
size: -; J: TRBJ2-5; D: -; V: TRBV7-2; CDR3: CASSLVRGVETQYF; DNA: TGCGCCAGCAGCTTGGTGAGGGGGGTAGAGACCCAGTACTTC
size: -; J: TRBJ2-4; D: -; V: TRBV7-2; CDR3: CASSLDRGLREAKNIRYF; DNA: TGTGCCAGCAGCTTAGATCGGGGATTGAGGGAGGCCAAAAACATTCGGTACTTC
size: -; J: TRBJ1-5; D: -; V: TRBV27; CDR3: CASSSVVGDQPQHF; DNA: TGTGCCAGCAGTTCGGTGGTAGGGGATCAGCCCCAGCATTTT
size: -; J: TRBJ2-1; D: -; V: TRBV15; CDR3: CATSRDKHNEQFF; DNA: TGTGCCACCAGCAGAGATAAGCACAATGAGCAGTTCTTC
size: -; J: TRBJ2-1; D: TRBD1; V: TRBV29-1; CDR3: CSVERTGAEGGQFF; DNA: TGCAGCGTTGAGAGGACAGGGGCCGAGGGGGGGCAGTTCTTC
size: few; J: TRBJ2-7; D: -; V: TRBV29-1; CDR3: CSVESSVTYEQYF; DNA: TGCAGCGTTGAGTCTAGCGTTACCTACGAGCAGTACTTC
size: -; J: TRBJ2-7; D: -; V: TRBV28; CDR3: CASSFWGQGSYEQYF; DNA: TGTGCCAGCAGTTTTTGGGGTCAGGGCTCCTACGAGCAGTACTTC
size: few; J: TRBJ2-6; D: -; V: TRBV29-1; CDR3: CSVDGAGSGANVLTF; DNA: TGCAGCGTTGATGGCGCAGGGTCTGGGGCCAACGTCCTGACTTTC
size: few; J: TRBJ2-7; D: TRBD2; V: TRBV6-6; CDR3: CASRPGTSGRMDEQYF; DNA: TGTGCCAGCAGACCGGGGACTAGCGGGAGGATGGACGAGCAGTACTTC
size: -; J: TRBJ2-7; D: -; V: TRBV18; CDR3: CASSPGASSYEQYF; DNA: TGTGCCAGCTCACCGGGGGCCAGCTCCTACGAGCAGTACTTC
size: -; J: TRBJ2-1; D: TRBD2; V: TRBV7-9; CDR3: CASSDPGLAGEETRYF; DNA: TGTGCCAGCAGCGACCCCGGACTAGCGGGGGAAGAGACCCGGTACTTC
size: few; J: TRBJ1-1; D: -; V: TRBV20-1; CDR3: CSAGPLKTEAFF; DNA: TGCAGTGCCGGGCCCCTGAAAACTGAAGCTTTCTTT
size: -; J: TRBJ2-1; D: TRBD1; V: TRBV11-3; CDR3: CASSFGGTGRYNEQFF; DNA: TGTGCCAGCAGCTTTGGTGGGACAGGAAGATACAATGAGCAGTTCTTC
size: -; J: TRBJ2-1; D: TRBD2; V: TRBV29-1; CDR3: CSVESSGGPYNEQFF; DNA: TGCAGCGTTGAATCTAGCGGGGGTCCCTACAATGAGCAGTTCTTC
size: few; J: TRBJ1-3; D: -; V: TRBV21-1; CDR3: CASSKAKDRFSGNTIYF; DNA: TGTGCCAGCAGCAAAGCGAAGGACAGGTTCTCTGGAAACACCATATATTTT
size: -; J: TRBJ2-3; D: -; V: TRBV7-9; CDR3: CASSSGDLTDTQYF; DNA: TGTGCCAGCAGCTCGGGGGACCTCACAGATACGCAGTATTTT
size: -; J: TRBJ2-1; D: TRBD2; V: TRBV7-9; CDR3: CASSPRTSGDRNEQFF; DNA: TGTGCCAGCAGCCCGCGGACTAGCGGAGACAGGAATGAGCAGTTCTTC
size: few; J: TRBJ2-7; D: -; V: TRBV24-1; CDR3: CATSDLTEEQYF; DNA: TGTGCCACCAGTGATTTGACAGAGGAGCAGTACTTC
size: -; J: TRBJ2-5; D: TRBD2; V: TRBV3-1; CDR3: CASSPLTGGDETQYF; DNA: TGTGCCAGCAGCCCCTTAACGGGGGGGGACGAGACCCAGTACTTC
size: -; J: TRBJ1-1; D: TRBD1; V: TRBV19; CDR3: CASAPGQGATEAFF; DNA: TGTGCCAGCGCCCCGGGACAGGGGGCAACTGAAGCTTTCTTT
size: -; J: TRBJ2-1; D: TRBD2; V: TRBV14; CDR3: CASSRTTSGYYNEQFF; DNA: TGTGCCAGCAGCCGAACCACTAGCGGGTACTACAATGAGCAGTTCTTC
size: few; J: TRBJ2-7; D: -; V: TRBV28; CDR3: CASSSLRREQYF; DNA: TGTGCCAGCAGTTCCCTTAGGCGCGAGCAGTACTTC
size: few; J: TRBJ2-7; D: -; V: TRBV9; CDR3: CASSPKPPDIGVRNYEQYF; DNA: TGTGCCAGCAGCCCCAAACCTCCCGACATCGGGGTTCGGAATTACGAGCAGTACTTC
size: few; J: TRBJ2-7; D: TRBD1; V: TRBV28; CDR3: CASSEPGQRYEQYF; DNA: TGTGCCAGCAGTGAACCGGGACAGAGATACGAGCAGTACTTC
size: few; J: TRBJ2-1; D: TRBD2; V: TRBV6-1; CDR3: CASSTGLAGLSEQFF; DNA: TGTGCCAGCAGCACGGGACTAGCGGGATTAAGTGAGCAGTTCTTC
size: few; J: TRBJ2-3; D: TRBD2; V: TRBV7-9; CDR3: CASSLRGSGDTQYF; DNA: TGTGCCAGCAGCTTACGCGGGAGCGGGGATACGCAGTATTTT
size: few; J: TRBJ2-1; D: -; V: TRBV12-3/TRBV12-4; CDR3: CASSLRGAGANEQFF; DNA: TGTGCCAGCAGTTTGAGGGGGGCCGGAGCCAATGAGCAGTTCTTC
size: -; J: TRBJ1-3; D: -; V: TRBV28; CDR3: CASSLFRVGLSSGNTIYF; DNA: TGTGCCAGCAGTTTATTTCGCGTGGGACTCAGCTCTGGAAACACCATATATTTT
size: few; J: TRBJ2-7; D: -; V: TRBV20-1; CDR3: CSARDKSSYEQYF; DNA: TGCAGTGCCAGGGACAAAAGCTCCTACGAGCAGTACTTC
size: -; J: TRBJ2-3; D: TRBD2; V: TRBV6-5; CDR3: CASSYSPSGGADTQYF; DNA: TGTGCCAGCAGTTACTCGCCTAGCGGGGGGGCAGATACGCAGTATTTT
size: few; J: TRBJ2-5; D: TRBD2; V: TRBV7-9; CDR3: CASSSFGLAGRETQYF; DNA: TGTGCCAGCAGCTCCTTTGGACTAGCGGGACGGGAGACCCAGTACTTC
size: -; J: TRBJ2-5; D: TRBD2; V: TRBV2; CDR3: CASSPWTSTETQYF; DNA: TGTGCCAGCAGTCCGTGGACTAGCACCGAGACCCAGTACTTC
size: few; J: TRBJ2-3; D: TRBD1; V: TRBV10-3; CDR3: CAITEGQGRADTQYF; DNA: TGTGCCATCACCGAGGGACAGGGTCGGGCAGATACGCAGTATTTT
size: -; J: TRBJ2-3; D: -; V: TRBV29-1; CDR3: CSVESGEDTQYF; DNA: TGCAGCGTTGAATCCGGGGAGGATACGCAGTATTTT
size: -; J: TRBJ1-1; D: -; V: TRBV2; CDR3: CASSEASGRTEAFF; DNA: TGTGCCAGCAGTGAAGCGTCAGGAAGGACTGAAGCTTTCTTT
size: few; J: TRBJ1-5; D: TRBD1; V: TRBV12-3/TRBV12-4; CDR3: CASRQGGPLNQPRHF; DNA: TGTGCCAGCAGACAAGGGGGCCCCCTCAATCAGCCCCGGCATTTT
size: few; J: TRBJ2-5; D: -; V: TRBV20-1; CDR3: CGGQFQETQYF; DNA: TGCGGGGGGCAATTCCAAGAGACCCAGTACTTC
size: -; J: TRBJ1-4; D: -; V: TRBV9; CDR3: CASSVRDGNEKLFF; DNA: TGTGCCAGCAGCGTCCGGGACGGTAATGAAAAACTGTTTTTT
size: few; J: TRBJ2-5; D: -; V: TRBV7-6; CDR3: CASSLLEGPWAGETQYF; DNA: TGTGCCAGCAGCCTCCTGGAGGGACCCTGGGCAGGAGAGACCCAGTACTTC
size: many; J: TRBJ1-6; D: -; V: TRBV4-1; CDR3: CASSQVEGGNSPLHF; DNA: TGCGCCAGCAGCCAAGTAGAGGGGGGAAATTCACCCCTCCACTTT
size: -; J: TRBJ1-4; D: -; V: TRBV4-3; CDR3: CASSPGERTTNEKLFF; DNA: TGCGCCAGCAGCCCCGGGGAGAGAACCACTAATGAAAAACTGTTTTTT
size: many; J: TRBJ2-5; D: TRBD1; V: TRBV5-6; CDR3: CASSSTGIQETQYF; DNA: TGTGCCAGCAGCTCGACAGGGATTCAAGAGACCCAGTACTTC
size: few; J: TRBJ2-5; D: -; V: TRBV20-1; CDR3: CSASPTGTSETQYF; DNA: TGCAGTGCTAGTCCGACAGGAACTTCAGAGACCCAGTACTTC
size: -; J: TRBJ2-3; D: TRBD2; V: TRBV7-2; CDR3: CASSLRRGSTDTQYF; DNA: TGTGCCAGCAGCTTAAGGCGGGGGAGCACAGATACGCAGTATTTT
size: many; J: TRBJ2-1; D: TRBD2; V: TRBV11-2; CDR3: CASSLGWLAGDRNEQFF; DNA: TGTGCCAGCAGCTTAGGGTGGCTAGCGGGAGACCGTAATGAGCAGTTCTTC
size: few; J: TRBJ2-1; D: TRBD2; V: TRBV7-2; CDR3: CASSPTGTTNEQFF; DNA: TGTGCCAGCAGCCCGACGGGGACTACCAATGAGCAGTTCTTC
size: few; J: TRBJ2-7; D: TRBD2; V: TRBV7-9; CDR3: CASSRLAGWLYEQYF; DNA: TGTGCCAGCAGCCGACTAGCGGGGTGGCTCTACGAGCAGTACTTC
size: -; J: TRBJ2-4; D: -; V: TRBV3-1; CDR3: CASSQDRGGHYF; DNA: TGTGCCAGCAGCCAAGATCGAGGGGGTCACTACTTC
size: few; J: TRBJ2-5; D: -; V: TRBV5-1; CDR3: CASSFPSGLRETQYF; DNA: TGCGCCAGCAGCTTTCCCTCGGGATTAAGGGAGACCCAGTACTTC
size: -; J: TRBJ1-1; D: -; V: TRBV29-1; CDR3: CSVTRVGVAEVFF; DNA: TGCAGCGTGACCAGGGTGGGGGTTGCTGAAGTTTTCTTT